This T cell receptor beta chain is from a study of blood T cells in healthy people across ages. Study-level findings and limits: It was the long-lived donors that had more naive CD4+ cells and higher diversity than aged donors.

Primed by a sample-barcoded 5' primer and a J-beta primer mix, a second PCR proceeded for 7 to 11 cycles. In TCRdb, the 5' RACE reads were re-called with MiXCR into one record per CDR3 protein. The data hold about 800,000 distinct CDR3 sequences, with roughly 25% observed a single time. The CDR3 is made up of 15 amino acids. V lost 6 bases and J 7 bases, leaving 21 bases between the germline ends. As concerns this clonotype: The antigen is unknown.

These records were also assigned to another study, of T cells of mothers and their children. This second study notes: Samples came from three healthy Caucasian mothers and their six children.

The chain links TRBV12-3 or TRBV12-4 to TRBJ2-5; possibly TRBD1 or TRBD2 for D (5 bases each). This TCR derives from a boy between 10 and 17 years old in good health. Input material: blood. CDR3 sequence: CASSLNMGPEATQYF. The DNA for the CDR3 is TGTGCCAGCAGCCTTAACATGGGACCGGAAGCGACCCAGTACTTC.